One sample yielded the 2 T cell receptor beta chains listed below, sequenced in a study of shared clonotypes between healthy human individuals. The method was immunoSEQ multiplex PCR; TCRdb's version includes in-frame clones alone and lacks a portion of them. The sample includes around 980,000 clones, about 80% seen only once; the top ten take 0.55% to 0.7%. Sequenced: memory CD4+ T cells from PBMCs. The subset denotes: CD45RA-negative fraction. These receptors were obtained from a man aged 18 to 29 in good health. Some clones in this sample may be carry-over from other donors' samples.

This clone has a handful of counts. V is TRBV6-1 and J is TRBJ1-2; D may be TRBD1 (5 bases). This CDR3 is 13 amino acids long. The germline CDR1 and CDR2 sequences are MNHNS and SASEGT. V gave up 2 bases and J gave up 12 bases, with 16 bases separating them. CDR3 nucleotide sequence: TGTGCCAGCAGTGAAAGTTTCTGGGGGGAAAACACCTTC. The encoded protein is CASSESFWGENTF.

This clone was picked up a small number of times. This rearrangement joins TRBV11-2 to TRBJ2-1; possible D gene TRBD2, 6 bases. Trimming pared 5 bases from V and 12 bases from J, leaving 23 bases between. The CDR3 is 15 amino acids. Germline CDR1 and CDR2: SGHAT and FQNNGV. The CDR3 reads CASSPSPGAKKGQFF. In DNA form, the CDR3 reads TGTGCCAGCAGCCCCAGTCCGGGAGCTAAGAAAGGGCAGTTCTTC.